Listed here is a single T cell receptor beta chain. The target of this receptor is not known. The input lacks base qualities; no much larger clone sits a single base away. The data stem from a study of blood T cell repertoires in COVID-19 (dated by TCRdb to the early 2020s). Background on the whole study: Collaborator samples came from the United States, Italy and Spain and covered acute and convalescent phases of COVID-19. The prospective study material was composed of cDNA or gDNA derived from T cells, B-cell-depleted T cells, or PBMCs. The dataset comprised deeply sampled blood TCRbeta repertoires from subjects exposed to, actively infected with, or recovered from COVID-19. The repertoires were released in a freely available public database meant as a resource for research on the immune response to SARS-CoV-2. Samples came from the ongoing ImmuneRACE study (first 160 participants) plus 1,254 subjects from 6 global collaborators. Sample metadata almost always included a de-identified subject ID, COVID-19 status, age in years and sex. HLA class I and class II types, where available, came from metadata supplied by the sample provider rather than from assay-based typing.

The research as a whole found: Clinical and demographic metadata were provided uncurated, with the amount varying by source and participant.

V is shortened by 5 bases, J by 2 bases, and the region joining them spans 11 bases. Based on the germline V gene (reference sequence), the CDR1 and CDR2 sequences are SGHNT and YYREEE. The CDR3 sequence holds 13 residues, the cysteine and phenylalanine included. Only CDR3 DNA is held: 39 bases, read in frame from base 1. TCRbeta CDR3 regions were amplified from genomic DNA by means of the immunoSEQ Assay, a bias-controlled multiplex PCR. In the source study's methods: The number of nucleated cells in each sample was estimated from the amplification of reference gene primers within the assay. Sequence reads were collapsed and filtered to measure the absolute abundance of every unique TCRbeta CDR3 rearrangement. For each sample, productive Simpson clonality was calculated as the square root of Simpson's diversity index over productive rearrangements. Sourced from immuneACCESS, this table was stored by TCRdb with only in-frame sequences that have V and J called. A share of the clones is absent; for the studies checked, an unresolved V gene accounts for under half, and the remainder has no known explanation. That table gives V, J and clone size, and the DNA gave D and trimming. This sample holds more than 100,000 clones; roughly three quarters were observed only once. The ten largest clones represent approximately 4% of the sample.

Each collaborating institution followed its own protocols to collect whole blood in K2EDTA tubes. For TCRbeta analysis, collaborators shipped samples as frozen whole blood, isolated PBMCs, or DNA extracted from either of those sample types. The chain links TRBV5-4 with TRBJ2-7; the D gene is perhaps TRBD1, on 6 matching bases. This receptor was obtained from a woman of 80 years or more with acute or convalescent COVID-19. Sequenced: peripheral blood. CDR3 reads: CASSFRQAYEQYF. The nucleotide sequence reads as follows: TGTGCCAGCAGTTTTAGACAGGCCTACGAGCAGTACTTC.